Listed here is a single T cell receptor (beta chain). This clonotype was counted a few times. This clone's antigen is unknown. Per-base qualities were not stored, and no clone one base away is much larger. These data come from a study of T cells after yellow fever vaccination (dated by TCRdb to the late 2010s). Looking at the study overall: Libraries from fractions with low cell numbers were prepared with the SMART-Seq v4 Ultra Low Input RNA kit. Bulk TCR alpha and beta repertoires were sequenced longitudinally to track T-cell clones before and after primary and booster YFV17D yellow fever vaccination. Two healthy male donors, one aged 18 to 29 and one aged 30 to 40 years, made up the cohort. Blood was drawn at multiple timepoints before and after primary and secondary immunization, with bulk PBMC replicates and cell subsets isolated. The study at large found these results: A small fraction of clonotypes appeared in both the CD4 and CD8 compartments, likely as a result of convergent recombination. FACS-sorted repertoires could contain abundant contaminating clonotypes from the bulk population, so computational filtering was required. The secondary T-cell response was weaker than the primary response but faster, peaking on day 5 instead of day 15. After the booster, most of the clones that had expanded following primary vaccination were detected again (96% of CD4 and 80% to 90% of CD8), which suggests that memory was broadly maintained. Because only two donors were included in the study, the extent to which the findings can be generalized is limited.

V is reduced by 8 bases and J by 2 bases, leaving a spacing of 15 bases between them. The germline V gene sets CDR1 to MDHEN and CDR2 to SYDVKM. The CDR3, from cysteine to phenylalanine, totals 14 residues. The sequence is cut down to CDR3 DNA, 42 bases in frame from base 1. Sample treatment or condition, as interpreted from the label and publication: live attenuated yellow fever vaccine strain. At every blood-draw timepoint, two biological replicates of bulk PBMCs were collected. A standard Ficoll-Paque protocol was used to isolate PBMCs from peripheral blood. TriZol was used to extract RNA from bulk PBMCs, CD4 and CD8 fractions, and dextramer-positive and dextramer-negative fractions. TCR cDNA was synthesized by 5'RACE template switching, through which a universal primer site and unique molecular identifiers were introduced. Priming for cDNA synthesis came from both the TCR alpha and TCR beta constant segments. Two PCR steps were used to amplify libraries, with sample barcodes and sequencing adapters being added in the second step. Sequencing of libraries was performed on Illumina HiSeq 2500 (2x100 bp) or NovaSeq (2x150 bp). Per the authors' processing: Demultiplexing of reads and collapsing into UMI consensus sequences were performed with MIGEC, and V(D)J alignment was carried out with MiXCR. Vaccine-responding clonotypes were identified with edgeR using replicate PBMC samples, with FDR below 0.01 and a log2 fold change above 5 up to day 15 being required. Each bulk clonotype was labeled CD4 or CD8 based on which sequenced repertoire, CD4 or CD8, contained the clonotype at higher abundance. The public reads were quality trimmed at Q25 with fastp and then assembled into clones with MiXCR by TCRdb, keeping productive beta chains. Rows are unified per CDR3 protein, each entry keeping the most common DNA and genes. None of the V and J calls come from the authors' own analysis; TCRdb made them. Counted in this sample were 620,000 or so distinct CDR3 sequences; 9% to 15% of them appeared once. The ten biggest clones cover approximately 15% of the sample.

The chain is assembled from TRBV28 and TRBJ1-2; no D gene call is confident. The origin of this receptor is a man under 40 who received the YFV17D yellow fever vaccine. Sample: PBMCs, taken on the day of the yellow fever booster vaccination. The CDR3 region: CASAAGPPNYGYTF. The DNA is TGTGCCAGCGCGGCAGGTCCCCCGAACTATGGCTACACCTTC.